Listed here is a single T cell receptor beta chain. Its antigen is undetermined. These data are taken from a study of T cell responses to AZD1222 COVID-19 vaccine. The overall study: Both about-4-week and about-12-week second-dose recipients were combined.

The study, taken as a whole, reports: Donors skewed white British and female; clonal diversity was possibly underestimated. Dominant CD4 TCR responses targeted spike regions 160-218 and 743-854. Only after the peak T cell response were repertoires sampled.

Assay used: immunoSEQ multiplex PCR; TCRdb lists only in-frame clones, some missing. The table records about 190,000 clones, about nine tenths of them present only once. CDR1 and CDR2 from the germline V gene are SGHRS and YFSETQ. The CDR3 consists of 15 residues. Trimming removed 0 bases at V and 4 bases at J, with 10 bases between. This sequence was found in an adult in good health. The sequenced sample was peripheral blood, obtained on day 0 of AZD1222 vaccination. The rearrangement links TRBV5-1 to TRBJ1-4; D unclear. DNA of the CDR3: TGCGCCAGCAGCTTGGTCCCGGATTATAATGAAAAACTGTTTTTT. Protein sequence: CASSLVPDYNEKLFF.